The 25 T cell receptor beta chains given below trace back to one sample, sequenced in a study of T cells in Graves' hyperthyroidism and ophthalmopathy. Amplified TCR beta CDR3 regions came from RNA transcripts. The study used the HTBI primer set for a first-round RT-PCR of the TCR CDR3. TCRdb fed the multiplex PCR reads into MiXCR, producing one record per CDR3 protein. The sample holds over 650,000 distinct CDR3 sequences, 15% to 20% seen once. Material: blood. These receptors all stem from a man aged 18 to 30 with Graves' hyperthyroidism.

This clonotype was detected ten times or more. J is TRBJ2-7 and V is TRBV20-1; 8 bases agree with TRBD2. Germline CDR1 and CDR2: DFQATT and SNEGSKA (reference sequence). The CDR3 has 15 amino acids. Losses at the gene ends were 5 bases for V and 3 bases for J; bases not matched to a gene: 12. The DNA of the CDR3 is TGCAGTGCTTATTACTTAGCGGGAAACAGCTACGAGCAGTACTTC. Protein: CSAYYLAGNSYEQYF.

This clonotype has a handful of counts. The gene calls are TRBV2 and TRBJ1-3; D call uncertain. The germline CDR1 and CDR2 sequences are SNHLY and FYNNEI. This CDR3 has 15 residues. V lost 6 bases, J lost 0 bases, and 12 bases lay in between. The CDR3 DNA follows: TGTGCCAGCAGATCCCTGCCTGGCTCTGGAAACACCATATATTTT. This codes for CASRSLPGSGNTIYF.

This chain uses TRBV19 with TRBJ2-5, with 8 bases lining up with TRBD2. The CDR3 extends over 16 amino acids. Per germline, CDR1 LNHDA and CDR2 SQIVND (reference sequence). The V and J ends lost 7 bases and 4 bases, in that order; junction bases with no gene match: 14. The CDR3 DNA is TGTGCCAGTAATAACCACGAAGCGGGAGTGGGAGAGACCCAGTACTTC. This gives the protein CASNNHEAGVGETQYF.

The V call is TRBV7-2, the J call TRBJ2-3; the D is unclear. Trimming removed 3 bases at V and 2 bases at J, with 6 bases between. CDR3 size: 13 residues. Germline CDR1 is SGHTA and CDR2 is FQGNSA. As DNA, the CDR3 is TGTGCCAGCAGCTTCGCTAACACAGATACGCAGTATTTT. Protein sequence: CASSFANTDTQYF. The full variable domain, its missing parts supplied by reference TRBV7-2 and TRBJ2-3, is GAGVSQSPSNKVTEKGKDVELRCDPISGHTALYWYRQSLGQGLEFLIYFQGNSAPDKSGLPSDRFSAERTGGSVSTLTIQRTQQEDSAVYLCASSFANTDTQYFGPGTRLTVL.

In this sample, this clonotype turned up many times. The gene calls are TRBV30 and TRBJ2-7; 7 bases are shared with TRBD1. The CDR3 extends over 13 amino acids. With V trimmed by 3 bases and J by 2 bases, 4 bases remained unmatched. Germline V lookup: CDR1 GTSNPN, CDR2 SVGIG (reference sequence). CDR3 in amino acids: CAWRYRGTYEQYF. CDR3 nucleotide sequence: TGTGCCTGGAGATACAGGGGAACCTACGAGCAGTACTTC.

V gene TRBV29-1 combines with J gene TRBJ1-2; D gene unclear. V was shortened by 4 bases and J by 3 bases, with 12 bases between the two germline ends. The CDR3 contains 13 residues. Germline values: CDR1 SQVTM, CDR2 ANQGSEA. CDR3 region: CSVVIDTYYGYTF. In DNA form, the CDR3 reads TGCAGCGTTGTGATTGATACCTACTATGGCTACACCTTC.

This clonotype has only a few counts. This chain uses TRBV4-1 with TRBJ2-5, with 7 bases matching TRBD1. Germline V gene data show CDR1 as MGHRA and CDR2 as YSYEKL. There are 17 residues in the CDR3. V was pared by 1 base and J by 7 bases, with 15 bases of the junction left unmatched. CDR3 nucleotide sequence: TGCGCCAGCAGCCAAGCTAGGCTCCAACAGGGGCAGGGGACCCAGTACTTC. Amino acids: CASSQARLQQGQGTQYF.

This clonotype was picked up a small number of times. This chain connects TRBV6-1 to TRBJ2-1, with D tentatively TRBD2 (5 bases). Trimming pared 3 bases from V and 15 bases from J, leaving 15 bases between. Germline CDR1 is MNHNS and CDR2 is SASEGT. CDR3 length: 12 amino acids. CDR3: CASSDGGVMGFF. The CDR3, as DNA: TGTGCCAGCAGTGATGGAGGCGTTATGGGGTTCTTC.

This clonotype was found a few times. The chain recombines TRBV2 with TRBJ1-6; D possibly corresponds to TRBD1 (5 bases). Trimming removed 8 bases from V and 3 bases from J, with 11 bases in between. This CDR3 has 14 residues. Germline CDR1 is SNHLY and CDR2 is FYNNEI. CDR3 region: CASGGRLYNSPLHF. CDR3 bases: TGTGCCAGCGGGGGACGCCTCTATAATTCACCCCTCCACTTT. The variable domain in full, completed from reference TRBV2 and TRBJ1-6, reads EPEVTQTPSHQVTQMGQEVILRCVPISNHLYFYWYRQILGQKVEFLVSFYNNEISEKSEIFDDQFSVERPDGSNFTLKIRSTKLEDSAMYFCASGGRLYNSPLHFGNGTRLTVT.

This clonotype was counted many times. The gene calls are TRBV29-1 and TRBJ1-1, with D tentatively TRBD1 (5 bases). The CDR3 totals 13 residues. Germline-derived CDR1 and CDR2 are SQVTM and ANQGSEA. Trimming took off 3 bases at V and 6 bases at J, with 14 bases between the two ends. CDR3 region: CSVDQSRGSEAFF. CDR3 nucleotides: TGCAGCGTTGATCAGTCGAGGGGCTCTGAAGCTTTCTTT.

This clonotype was found many times. The J gene is TRBJ2-1, the V gene TRBV3-1; 8 bases agree with TRBD1. The V gene's germline CDR1 is LGHDT and CDR2 YNNKEL (reference sequence). The CDR3 spans 14 residues. V dropped 6 bases and J dropped 4; count of bases not matched to a gene: 5. The CDR3: CASSPGQGYNEQFF. In DNA, the CDR3 is TGTGCCAGCAGTCCCGGACAGGGTTACAATGAGCAGTTCTTC.

This clonotype was observed a few times. The chain is built from TRBV20-1 and TRBJ1-1; possible D gene TRBD1, 5 bases. The V end was cut by 0 bases, the J end by 4 bases, with 9 bases between. The germline V gene encodes CDR1 DFQATT and CDR2 SNEGSKA (reference sequence). This CDR3 comprises 13 residues. This CDR3 reads CSAREGGSTEAFF. Written as DNA, the CDR3 is TGCAGTGCTAGAGAGGGGGGGAGCACTGAAGCTTTCTTT.

As for this clonotype: A much larger clone differs from this one at a single base, so this may be a read error. This sequence joins TRBV20-1 and TRBJ2-1, with a possible D match to TRBD2 (5 bases). This CDR3 comprises 17 residues. CDR1 and CDR2 from the germline V gene are DFQATT and SNEGSKA (reference sequence). The germline V and J ends were trimmed by 5 bases and 0 bases, with 20 bases remaining between them. CDR3 bases: TGCAGTGCTCCAGTGATAGCGCATAGTGGCTCCTACAATGAGCAGTTCTTC. It yields the protein CSAPVIAHSGSYNEQFF.

This clonotype was picked up many times. J is TRBJ2-7 and V is TRBV28; 12 bases are shared with TRBD2. Germline CDR1 is MDHEN and CDR2 is SYDVKM. V was clipped by 0 bases and J by 3 bases; unmatched bases: 0. This CDR3 has 15 residues. CDR3 DNA sequence: TGTGCCAGCAGTTTATGGACTAGCGGGAGCTACGAGCAGTACTTC. Amino acid sequence: CASSLWTSGSYEQYF.

This clonotype has only a few counts. V gene TRBV6-5 combines with J gene TRBJ1-1; TRBD1 is a possible D gene (5 bases). Germline CDR1 and CDR2: MNHEY and SVGAGI. V was trimmed by 1 base and J by 4 bases, leaving 10 bases between them. The CDR3 sequence is 14 residues long. The CDR3 is CASSYWVGGTEAFF. CDR3 in DNA: TGTGCCAGCAGTTACTGGGTCGGGGGCACTGAAGCTTTCTTT.

This clonotype was counted ten times or more. The chain links TRBV28 to TRBJ2-7; 9 nucleotides line up with TRBD1. The germline gives CDR1 MDHEN, CDR2 SYDVKM. The CDR3 contains 15 residues. After removal of 6 bases from V and 1 base from J, the junction contained 7 bases not matched to a gene. CDR3 DNA sequence: TGTGCCAGCAGCAGCCCCGGGACAGGGTCCTACGAGCAGTACTTC. Translated: CASSSPGTGSYEQYF.

V is TRBV29-1 and J is TRBJ1-2; D is ambiguous. The CDR3 is made up of 12 amino acids. Germline CDR1 SQVTM, CDR2 ANQGSEA. V shed 3 bases and J shed 8 bases, with 13 bases lying between them. CDR3 in amino acids: CSVEEAGSGYTF. CDR3 DNA sequence: TGCAGCGTTGAGGAAGCGGGTAGCGGCTACACCTTC.

The chain links TRBV7-3 to TRBJ2-3, with 9 bases matching TRBD2. This CDR3 region has 15 residues. The junction had 3 bases not matched to a gene; V was cut back by 3 bases and J by 2 bases. CDR1 is SGHTA and CDR2 is FQGTGA in the germline V gene. The chain's CDR3 is CASSFGGRATDTQYF. The CDR3 nucleotides are TGTGCCAGCAGCTTCGGCGGGAGGGCCACAGATACGCAGTATTTT.

The chain carries TRBV11-3 and TRBJ1-2; D ambiguous. V lost 4 bases to trimming and J lost 0 bases, with 15 bases between them. In germline, CDR1 is SGHNT, CDR2 YENEEA. The CDR3 consists of 16 residues. The CDR3 sequence is CASSSNLRAANYGYTF. DNA of the CDR3: TGTGCCAGCAGCTCCAATTTGCGGGCGGCTAACTATGGCTACACCTTC. Full variable domain (remainder filled in from reference TRBV11-3 and TRBJ1-2): EAGVVQSPRYKIIEKKQPVAFWCNPISGHNTLYWYLQNLGQGPELLIRYENEEAVDDSQLPKDRFSAERLKGVDSTLKIQPAELGDSAVYLCASSSNLRAANYGYTFGSGTRLTVV.

This clonotype was recorded many times. The chain joins TRBV20-1 to TRBJ2-3, with D uncertain. The germline V gene has CDR1 DFQATT and CDR2 SNEGSKA (reference sequence). The CDR3 contains 16 residues. V lost 0 bases, J lost 4 bases, and 17 bases lay in between. The CDR3 DNA reads as TGCAGTGCTAGAGATCGGTACGGATCTAGGGCAGATACGCAGTATTTT. Encoded protein: CSARDRYGSRADTQYF.

This chain uses TRBV10-3 with TRBJ1-4; weak D call: TRBD1 (6 bases). Deletions cut 3 bases from V and 0 bases from J, with 14 bases between. The CDR3 totals 17 residues. Per the germline V gene, CDR1 is ENHRY and CDR2 is SYGVKD. CDR3 sequence (DNA): TGTGCCATCAGTGACCCTCGGACAGATGCAACTAATGAAAAACTGTTTTTT. This sequence encodes CAISDPRTDATNEKLFF.

This clonotype was detected many times. J is TRBJ2-5 and V is TRBV20-1; a possible D gene is TRBD2 (6 bases). CDR1 DFQATT and CDR2 SNEGSKA come from the germline V gene (reference sequence). Trimming shortened V by 2 bases and J by 5 bases, and 12 bases separated the two germline ends. This CDR3 is 13 amino acids long. This chain's CDR3 is CSARSLAWETQYF. The CDR3 coding sequence is TGCAGTGCTAGAAGTCTAGCGTGGGAGACCCAGTACTTC.

This rearrangement joins TRBV4-1 to TRBJ2-3, with 12 positions matching TRBD2. With V trimmed by 3 bases and J by 2 bases, 12 bases remained unmatched. CDR3 size: 19 residues. In germline, CDR1 is MGHRA, CDR2 YSYEKL. The CDR3 nucleotides are TGCGCCAGCAGCCAGACTAGCGGGAGAATGGGTCGACCCACAGATACGCAGTATTTT. Its translation is CASSQTSGRMGRPTDTQYF.

In regard to this clonotype: A junction end diverges from the germline sequence, so it may reflect a read error. CDR3 DNA: TGCAGTGCCAGAGCCTTTTGGGACAGGGGGTATAATGAGCAGTTCTTC. This gives the protein CSARAFWDRGYNEQFF. The V gene is TRBV20-1, the J gene TRBJ2-1; 11 positions agree with TRBD1. The CDR3 runs 16 residues. Germline CDR1 and CDR2: DFQATT and SNEGSKA (reference sequence).

The table lists this clonotype with many counts. This sequence joins TRBV18 and TRBJ1-5; the D is unclear. The CDR3 spans 16 residues. Trimming pared 3 bases from V and 2 bases from J, leaving 14 bases between. Germline CDR1 reads KGHSH; CDR2 reads LQKENI. CDR3 protein: CASSPTTREGNQPQHF. DNA for the CDR3: TGTGCCAGCTCACCTACAACGAGGGAGGGCAATCAGCCCCAGCATTTT.